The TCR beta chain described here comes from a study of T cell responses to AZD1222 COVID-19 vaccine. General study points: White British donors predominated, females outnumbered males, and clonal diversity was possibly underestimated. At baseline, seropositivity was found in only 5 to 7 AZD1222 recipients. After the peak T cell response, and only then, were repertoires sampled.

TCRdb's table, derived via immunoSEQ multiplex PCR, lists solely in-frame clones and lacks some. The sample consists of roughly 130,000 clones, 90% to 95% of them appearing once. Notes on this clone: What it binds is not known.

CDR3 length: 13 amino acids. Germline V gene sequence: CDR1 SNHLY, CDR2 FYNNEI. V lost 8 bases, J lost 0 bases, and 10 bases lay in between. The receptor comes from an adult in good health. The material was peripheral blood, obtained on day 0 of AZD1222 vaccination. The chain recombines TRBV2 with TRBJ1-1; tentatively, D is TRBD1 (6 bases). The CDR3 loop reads CASYREVNTEAFF. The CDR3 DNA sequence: TGTGCCAGCTACAGGGAGGTGAACACTGAAGCTTTCTTT.